This passage covers 2 T cell receptor beta chains from one sample sequenced in a study of blood T cell repertoires in COVID-19. Some clones are missing from TCRdb's copy, which holds only in-frame ones; the method was immunoSEQ multiplex PCR. The sample has tens of thousands of clones, roughly 80% seen once. Sequences were obtained from peripheral blood. The receptors were sampled from a woman aged 80 or over with acute or convalescent COVID-19.

V is TRBV5-1 and J is TRBJ1-6; 8 nucleotides align to TRBD1. The CDR3 has 17 amino acids. Germline V gives CDR1 SGHRS, CDR2 YFSETQ. V lost 4 bases to trimming and J lost 7 bases; unmatched junction nucleotides: 13. CDR3 in DNA: TGCGCCAGCAGCCCGACAGGGGCAAACTACATGAATTCACCCCTCCACTTT. This encodes CASSPTGANYMNSPLHF. Supplemented by reference TRBV5-1 and TRBJ1-6, the full variable domain reads KAGVTQTPRYLIKTRGQQVTLSCSPISGHRSVSWYQQTPGQGLQFLFEYFSETQRNKGNFPGRFSGRQFSNSRSEMNVSTLELGDSALYLCASSPTGANYMNSPLHFGNGTRLTVT.

The chain carries TRBV24-1 and TRBJ2-7, with 11 bases matching TRBD2. Trimming removed 2 bases from V and 0 bases from J; junction bases left unmatched: 5. There are 17 residues in the CDR3. Germline CDR1 reads KGHDR; CDR2 reads SFDVKD. CDR3 bases: TGTGCCACCAGTGATTCCTCCGGGACTAGCGGCTCCTACGAGCAGTACTTC. This sequence encodes CATSDSSGTSGSYEQYF.